Shown below are 7 T cell receptor beta chains from a single sample sequenced in a study of response to subunit inactivated influenza vaccine. TCRdb passed the RT-PCR reads through MiXCR, listing each CDR3 protein once. The sample shows 550,000 to 800,000 distinct CDR3 sequences, approximately 15% of them seen only once. This specimen consisted of PBMCs from blood, obtained less than 15 days before vaccination. The origin of the receptors is a man aged 50-60 years who received an inactivated influenza vaccine.

This clonotype was picked up a small number of times. The chain carries TRBV24-1 and TRBJ2-7; 9 nucleotides match TRBD1. The CDR3 has 14 amino acids. Germline V gene data show CDR1 as KGHDR and CDR2 as SFDVKD. J was trimmed by 6 bases and V by 4 bases; bases with no gene match: 6. CDR3 in amino acids: CATSDPGQGGEQYF. CDR3 in DNA: TGTGCCACCAGTGACCCGGGACAGGGAGGCGAGCAGTACTTC.

In its sample, this clonotype was seen many times. The chain has TRBV29-1 and TRBJ2-7, with D perhaps matching TRBD1 (5 bases). V was shortened by 3 bases and J by 7 bases, with 7 bases between the two germline ends. This CDR3 has 10 amino acids. Germline CDR1 and CDR2: SQVTM and ANQGSEA. The CDR3 protein is CSVEQGEQYF. The DNA of the CDR3 is TGCAGCGTTGAGCAGGGTGAGCAGTACTTC.

The CDR3 DNA sequence: TGTGCCAGTAGTAAGGATTCGGGGGGGTCCTACGAGCAGTACTTC. It translates to CASSKDSGGSYEQYF. This rearrangement joins TRBV19 to TRBJ2-7, with 8 bases aligning to TRBD2. The germline CDR1 and CDR2 sequences are LNHDA and SQIVND (reference sequence). The V segment lost 4 bases and the J segment 1 base; nucleotides outside the gene matches: 6. The CDR3 has 15 residues.

This CDR3 is CSALTTGKGQDTQYF. CDR3 nucleotides: TGCAGTGCCTTAACGACAGGGAAAGGGCAAGATACGCAGTATTTT. This chain joins TRBV20-1 and TRBJ2-3; 7 nucleotides align to TRBD1. J was trimmed by 5 bases and V by 6 bases; bases with no gene match: 14. Germline CDR1 is DFQATT and CDR2 is SNEGSKA (reference sequence). The CDR3 contains 15 residues.

The chain couples TRBV29-1 to TRBJ2-7; 10 bases match TRBD1. The CDR3 runs to 14 residues. Germline V gives CDR1 SQVTM, CDR2 ANQGSEA. The ends lost 0 bases at V and 2 bases at J; junction bases unmatched: 1. The CDR3 region has the DNA TGCAGCGTTGAAGACGGGACAGGGGCCTACGAGCAGTACTTC. Protein: CSVEDGTGAYEQYF.

The chain is built from TRBV7-2 and TRBJ2-1; D may correspond to TRBD1 or TRBD2 (5 bases each). Germline-derived CDR1 and CDR2 are SGHTA and FQGNSA. Deletions cut 5 bases from V and 4 bases from J, with 15 bases between. The CDR3 is made up of 15 amino acids. The CDR3 protein is CASSLGDGPYNEQFF. In DNA form, the CDR3 reads TGTGCCAGCAGCCTAGGGGACGGACCGTACAATGAGCAGTTCTTC.

The V and J genes are TRBV5-4 and TRBJ2-3, with a tentative D call TRBD2 (6 bases). This CDR3 contains 16 residues. CDR1 and CDR2 (germline): SGHNT, YYREEE (reference sequence). The V end was cut by 4 bases, the J end by 0 bases, with 15 bases between. The CDR3 is CASSVKRSGSTDTQYF. CDR3 sequence (DNA): TGTGCCAGCAGCGTGAAGCGGAGCGGGAGCACAGATACGCAGTATTTT.